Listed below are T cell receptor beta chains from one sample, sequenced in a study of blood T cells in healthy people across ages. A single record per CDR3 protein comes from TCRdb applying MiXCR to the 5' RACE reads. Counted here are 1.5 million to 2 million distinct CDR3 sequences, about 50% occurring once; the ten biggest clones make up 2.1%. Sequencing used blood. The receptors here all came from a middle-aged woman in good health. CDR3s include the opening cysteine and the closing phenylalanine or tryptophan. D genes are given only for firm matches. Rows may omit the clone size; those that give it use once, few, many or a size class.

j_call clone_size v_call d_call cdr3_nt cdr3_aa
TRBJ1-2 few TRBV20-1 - TGCAGTGCTCTCCGGGACACGGCCTATGGCTACACCTTC CSALRDTAYGYTF
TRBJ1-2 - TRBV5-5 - TGTGCCAGCAGCTTGGAACAGCAGTATGGCTACACCTTC CASSLEQQYGYTF
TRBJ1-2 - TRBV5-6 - TGTGCCAGCAGCTTTTCGGGCACGCACTATGGCTACACCTTC CASSFSGTHYGYTF
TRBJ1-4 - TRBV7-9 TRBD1 TGTGCCAGCAGGGATACAGGGGGCGGCGATGAAAAACTGTTTTTT CASRDTGGGDEKLFF
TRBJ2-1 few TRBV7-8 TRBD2 TGTGCCAGCAGCTTAATAGCGGGATACAATGAGCAGTTCTTC CASSLIAGYNEQFF
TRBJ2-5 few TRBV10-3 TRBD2 TGTGCCATCAGTGTTCAAGCGGGGGCCGGGGAGACCCAGTACTTC CAISVQAGAGETQYF
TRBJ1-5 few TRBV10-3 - TGTGCCATCAGTGGATCTACCAATCAGCCCCAGCATTTT CAISGSTNQPQHF
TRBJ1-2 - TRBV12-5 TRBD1 TGTGCTAGTGGTTTGGAGGGACAGGGGGAAGACTATGGCTACACCTTC CASGLEGQGEDYGYTF
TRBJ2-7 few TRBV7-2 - TGTGCCAGCAGCCCACGACAGATCTCCTACGAGCAGTACTTC CASSPRQISYEQYF
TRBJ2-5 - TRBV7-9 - TGTGCCAGCACCCCTAGCGGGACAGGGATCTTTCAAGAGACCCAGTACTTC CASTPSGTGIFQETQYF
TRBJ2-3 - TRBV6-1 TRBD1 TGTGCCAGCAGTGATCTGAAGACAGGGAAGGGCGCAGATACGCAGTATTTT CASSDLKTGKGADTQYF
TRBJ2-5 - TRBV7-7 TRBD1 TGTGCTAGCAGCTCCCACCCGGTCAGGGGGCGGCAAGAGACCCAGTACTTC CASSSHPVRGRQETQYF
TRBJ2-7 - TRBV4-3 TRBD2 TGCGCCAGCAGCCGGACTAACGGGGGGATCTCCTCCGAGCAGTACTTC CASSRTNGGISSEQYF
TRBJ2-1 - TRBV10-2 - TGCGCCAGCAGTGAGTCGGTGGATTATGGGGCGAAGCAGTTCTTC CASSESVDYGAKQFF
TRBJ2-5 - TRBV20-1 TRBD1 TGCAGTGCACCACGCGGACAGGACCAAGAGACCCAGTACTTC CSAPRGQDQETQYF
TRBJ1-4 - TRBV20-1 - TGCAGTGCTAGAGGCGGGGATGGGAAAAAACTGTTTTTT CSARGGDGKKLFF
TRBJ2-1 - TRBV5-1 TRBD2 TGCGCCAGCAGCTTGGAGATTAGCGGGATCTCCTACAATGAGCAGTTCTTC CASSLEISGISYNEQFF
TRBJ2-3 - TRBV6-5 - TGTGCCAGCAGTACCACAGGCGGTCACACAGATACGCAGTATTTT CASSTTGGHTDTQYF
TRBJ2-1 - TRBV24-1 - TGTGCCACCAGTGATCCCGGGATGGGCTCCTACAATGAGCAGTTCTTC CATSDPGMGSYNEQFF
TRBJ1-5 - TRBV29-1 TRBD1 TGCAGCCCACCACAGGGGTATCAGCCCCAGCATTTT CSPPQGYQPQHF
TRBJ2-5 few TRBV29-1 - TGCAGCGTTGAAGGTGGAAAGACCCAGTACTTC CSVEGGKTQYF
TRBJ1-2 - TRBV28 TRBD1 TGTGCCAGCAGGACAGGGCTTGGTGGGGTTAGCTATGGCTACACCTTC CASRTGLGGVSYGYTF
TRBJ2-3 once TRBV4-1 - TGCGCCAGCAGCCAAGATGATGGGGCAGGGGCCACCACAGATACGCAGTATTTT CASSQDDGAGATTDTQYF
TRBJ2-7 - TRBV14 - TGTGCCAGCAGCCAAGGGTTGGGGGCAACCTACGAGCAGTACTTC CASSQGLGATYEQYF
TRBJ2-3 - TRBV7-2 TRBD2 TGTGCCAGCAGCTTGTGGACTAGCGGGACGTACACAGATACGCAGTATTTT CASSLWTSGTYTDTQYF
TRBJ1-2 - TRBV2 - TGTGCCAGCAGTGAAGAACAGTTTTCTAACTATGGCTACACCTTC CASSEEQFSNYGYTF
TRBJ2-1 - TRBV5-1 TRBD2 TGCGCCAGCAGGTGGACTAGCGGGGGATCCTACAATGAGCGGTTCTTC CASRWTSGGSYNERFF
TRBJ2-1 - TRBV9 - TGTGCCAGCAGCGTTTCTACTCTGAGATACAATGAGCAGTTCTTC CASSVSTLRYNEQFF
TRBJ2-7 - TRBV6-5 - TGTGCCAGCAGTTACGCTAGGAGCTCCTACAATGAGCAGTACTTC CASSYARSSYNEQYF
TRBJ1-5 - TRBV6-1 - TGTGCCAGCAGTGACTGGGACCAGCCCCAGCATTTT CASSDWDQPQHF
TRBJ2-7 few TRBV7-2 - TGTGCCAGCAGCTTAATCCCTGGGACTTCAACTTACGAGCAGTACTTC CASSLIPGTSTYEQYF
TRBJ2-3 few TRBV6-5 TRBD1 TGTGCCAGCAAACTGGCAGGGGGAGATACGCAGTATTTT CASKLAGGDTQYF
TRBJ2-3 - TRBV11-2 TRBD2 TGTGCCAGCAGCTTCGAGCGGGGGGGGGATACGCAGTATTTT CASSFERGGDTQYF
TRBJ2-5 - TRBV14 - TGTGCCAGCAGCCAAGCCCGGGGGCGGCAGTACTTC CASSQARGRQYF
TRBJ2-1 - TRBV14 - TGTGCCAGCAGCCAAGGGTGGAGTGAGCAGTTCTTC CASSQGWSEQFF
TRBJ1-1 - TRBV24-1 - TGTGCCACCAGGGGTGGGGGTATCACTGAAGCTTTCTTT CATRGGGITEAFF
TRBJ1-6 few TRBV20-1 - TGCAGTGCAAACCGGGACGGATCTTATAATTCACCCCTCCACTTT CSANRDGSYNSPLHF
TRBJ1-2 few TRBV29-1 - TGCAGCGTTGAAGAGAGGGGGACCTATGGCTACACCTTC CSVEERGTYGYTF
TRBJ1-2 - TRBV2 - TGTGCCAGCAGTGTGACCAACTATGGCTACACCTTC CASSVTNYGYTF
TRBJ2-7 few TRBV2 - TGTGCCAGCAGTTTACAGGAGGACGAGCAGTACTTC CASSLQEDEQYF
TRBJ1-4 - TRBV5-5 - TGTGCCAGCAGCTTCCGGACGGAGGCAACTAATGAAAAACTGTTTTTT CASSFRTEATNEKLFF
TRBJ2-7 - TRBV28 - TGTGCCAGCAGTGTACAGGGCTACTACGAGCAGTACTTC CASSVQGYYEQYF
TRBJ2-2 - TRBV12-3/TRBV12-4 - TGTGCCAGCAGTTTTGCCTGGTGGGGCAGGAACACCGGGGAGCTGTTTTTT CASSFAWWGRNTGELFF
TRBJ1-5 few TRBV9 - TGTGCCAGCAGTGTTGGGGGGCTGGGTCAGCCCCAGCATTTT CASSVGGLGQPQHF
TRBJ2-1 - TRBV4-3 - TGCGCCAGCAGCCTGAGACGGAGTTTAGATGAGCAGTTCTTC CASSLRRSLDEQFF
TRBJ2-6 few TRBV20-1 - TGCAGTGCCGAACCCCCCCTGGGCTCTGGGGCCAACGTCCTGACTTTC CSAEPPLGSGANVLTF
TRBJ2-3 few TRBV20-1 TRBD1 TGCAGTGCCGACGTAAGACAGGGCCGCACAGATACGCAGTATTTT CSADVRQGRTDTQYF
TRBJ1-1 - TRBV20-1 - TGCAGTGCTAGAGATCTGAGTATGAACACTGAAGCTTTCTTT CSARDLSMNTEAFF
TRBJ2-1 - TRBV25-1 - TGTGCCAGCAGTGAAATGTCCGGACAGAGCTCCTACAATGAGCAGTTCTTC CASSEMSGQSSYNEQFF
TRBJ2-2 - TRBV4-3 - TGCGCCAGCAGCCTTTTCCAGGGCGCACCCGGGGAGCTGTTTTTT CASSLFQGAPGELFF
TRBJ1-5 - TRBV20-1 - TGCAGTGCTAGAGAGGGGGGGCCACAGCATTTT CSAREGGPQHF
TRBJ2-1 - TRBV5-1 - TGCGCCAGCAGTGGTAGGCAGGGAATACCCAATGAGCAGTTCTTC CASSGRQGIPNEQFF
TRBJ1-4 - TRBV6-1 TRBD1 TGTGCCAGCAGTGATACCACTACAGGGGCAACTAATGAAAAACTGTTTTTT CASSDTTTGATNEKLFF